Listed below are T cell receptor beta chains from one sample, sequenced in a study of cytomegalovirus exposure and HLA in healthy donors. Profiled with immunoSEQ multiplex PCR; TCRdb holds only in-frame clones, not every one. This sample has around 190,000 clones, with nearly 80% found just once. Sequenced: PBMCs. The source of these receptors is a female donor in good health and CMV-seronegative. Both conserved end residues are part of each CDR3. Each record gives: CDR3 length, D gene, V gene, clone size, J gene, CDR3 DNA, CDR3 protein. The D gene is left open where the match is weak. For some rows the clone size is stated as once, few or many, or as a class when expanded; others skip it.

len: 15; d_gene: TRBD2; v_gene: TRBV30; abundance: few; j_gene: TRBJ2-5; CDR3nt: TGTGCCTGGAGTGAGCGGGGGTTTCGGGCAGAGACCCAGTACTTC; CDR3aa: CAWSERGFRAETQYF
len: 14; d_gene: NA; v_gene: TRBV7-3; abundance: NA; j_gene: TRBJ1-6; CDR3nt: TGTGCCAGCAGCTTAACACCGAGGGATTCACCCCTCCACTTT; CDR3aa: CASSLTPRDSPLHF
len: 15; d_gene: TRBD2; v_gene: TRBV7-2; abundance: NA; j_gene: TRBJ2-1; CDR3nt: TGTGCCAGCAGCTTAGGAGGGACTAATTACAATGAGCAGTTCTTC; CDR3aa: CASSLGGTNYNEQFF
len: 14; d_gene: TRBD1; v_gene: TRBV4-1; abundance: once; j_gene: TRBJ1-2; CDR3nt: TGCGCCAGCAGTTACCCGGGACAGGGGAAAGGCTACACCTTC; CDR3aa: CASSYPGQGKGYTF
len: 15; d_gene: TRBD2; v_gene: TRBV28; abundance: NA; j_gene: TRBJ2-7; CDR3nt: TGTGCCAGCACCCCCAGCGGGGGGGTCCTGTTCGAGCAGTACTTC; CDR3aa: CASTPSGGVLFEQYF
len: 17; d_gene: TRBD2; v_gene: TRBV10-3; abundance: NA; j_gene: TRBJ2-1; CDR3nt: TGTGCCATCAGTGAGCGCGCTAGCGGGACAAGGGCCAATGAGCAGTTCTTC; CDR3aa: CAISERASGTRANEQFF
len: 14; d_gene: NA; v_gene: TRBV13; abundance: once; j_gene: TRBJ2-7; CDR3nt: TGTGCCAGCAGCTTAGGCGACAGATCCTACGAGCAGTACTTC; CDR3aa: CASSLGDRSYEQYF
len: 15; d_gene: NA; v_gene: TRBV6-5; abundance: NA; j_gene: TRBJ2-3; CDR3nt: TGTGCCAGCAGTTACTCGTCTACTAGCTCCGATACGCAGTATTTT; CDR3aa: CASSYSSTSSDTQYF
len: 11; d_gene: NA; v_gene: TRBV27; abundance: NA; j_gene: TRBJ2-2; CDR3nt: TGTGCCAGCAGCTCGACCGGGGAGCTGTTTTTT; CDR3aa: CASSSTGELFF
len: 15; d_gene: NA; v_gene: TRBV6-4; abundance: NA; j_gene: TRBJ1-5; CDR3nt: TGTGCCAGCAGTGAGAACGGAGGCCAAGTTCAGCCCCAGCATTTT; CDR3aa: CASSENGGQVQPQHF
len: 15; d_gene: TRBD1; v_gene: TRBV7-3; abundance: NA; j_gene: TRBJ2-2; CDR3nt: TGTGCCAGCAGCCAGGGACAGGCGAACACCGGGGAGCTGTTTTTT; CDR3aa: CASSQGQANTGELFF
len: 15; d_gene: TRBD1; v_gene: TRBV7-2; abundance: NA; j_gene: TRBJ2-7; CDR3nt: TGTGCCAGCAGCTTCGGGGACAGGGGGTCGAGCGAGCAGTACTTC; CDR3aa: CASSFGDRGSSEQYF
len: 16; d_gene: NA; v_gene: TRBV7-2; abundance: NA; j_gene: TRBJ2-1; CDR3nt: TGTGCCAGCAGCTTAGGGACAGTACGGCGTTACAATGAGCAGTTCTTC; CDR3aa: CASSLGTVRRYNEQFF
len: 15; d_gene: TRBD1; v_gene: TRBV25-1; abundance: once; j_gene: TRBJ1-6; CDR3nt: TGTGCCAGCAGGACAGGGATCTCCTATAATTCACCCCTCCACTTT; CDR3aa: CASRTGISYNSPLHF
len: 12; d_gene: TRBD1; v_gene: TRBV13; abundance: NA; j_gene: TRBJ2-7; CDR3nt: TGTGCCAGCACCAAGACAGGGAACGAGCAGTACTTC; CDR3aa: CASTKTGNEQYF
len: 14; d_gene: NA; v_gene: TRBV14; abundance: few; j_gene: TRBJ2-1; CDR3nt: TGTGCCAGCAGCCAAGATCTAATCCCCAATGAGCAGTTCTTC; CDR3aa: CASSQDLIPNEQFF
len: 13; d_gene: NA; v_gene: TRBV10-3; abundance: NA; j_gene: TRBJ1-2; CDR3nt: TGTGCCATCAGGGGCAGGGAGGTACGCGGCTACACCTTC; CDR3aa: CAIRGREVRGYTF
len: 15; d_gene: TRBD1; v_gene: TRBV7-2; abundance: NA; j_gene: TRBJ2-7; CDR3nt: TGTGCCAGCAGCTTAGGGGACAGGCGCACCTACGAGCAGTACTTC; CDR3aa: CASSLGDRRTYEQYF
len: 13; d_gene: TRBD2; v_gene: TRBV30; abundance: NA; j_gene: TRBJ2-3; CDR3nt: TGTGCCTGGAGTTCCGGGACTAGCGATACGCAGTATTTT; CDR3aa: CAWSSGTSDTQYF
len: 15; d_gene: TRBD2; v_gene: TRBV5-1; abundance: NA; j_gene: TRBJ2-5; CDR3nt: TGCGCCAGCAGCTTTAGCGGGGGCCCAGGGGAGACCCAGTACTTC; CDR3aa: CASSFSGGPGETQYF
len: 12; d_gene: TRBD1; v_gene: TRBV30; abundance: NA; j_gene: TRBJ1-2; CDR3nt: TGTGCCTGGAGACCAGGGGGCGGTGGCTACACCTTC; CDR3aa: CAWRPGGGGYTF
len: 15; d_gene: NA; v_gene: TRBV18; abundance: NA; j_gene: TRBJ2-7; CDR3nt: TGTGCCAGCTCAGGGTACCGGGACACCAACTACGAGCAGTACTTC; CDR3aa: CASSGYRDTNYEQYF
len: 16; d_gene: NA; v_gene: TRBV7-2; abundance: NA; j_gene: TRBJ1-5; CDR3nt: TGTGCCAGCAGCTTAGTAGCCGGAGGTAGCAATCAGCCCCAGCATTTT; CDR3aa: CASSLVAGGSNQPQHF
len: 16; d_gene: TRBD2; v_gene: TRBV28; abundance: NA; j_gene: TRBJ2-2; CDR3nt: TGTGCCAGCAGTACCAAGCGGGGGCAGAACACCGGGGAGCTGTTTTTT; CDR3aa: CASSTKRGQNTGELFF
len: 15; d_gene: NA; v_gene: TRBV6-6; abundance: NA; j_gene: TRBJ2-1; CDR3nt: TGTGCCAGCAGTTATGATCGTCGGGGGATCAATGAGCAGTTCTTC; CDR3aa: CASSYDRRGINEQFF
len: 14; d_gene: TRBD1; v_gene: TRBV5-4; abundance: NA; j_gene: TRBJ2-7; CDR3nt: TGTGCCAGCAGCTTGGGACAGGGCGGCTACGAGCAGTACTTC; CDR3aa: CASSLGQGGYEQYF
len: 14; d_gene: TRBD1; v_gene: TRBV27; abundance: NA; j_gene: TRBJ2-2; CDR3nt: TGTGCCAGCAGTCCACAGGGGTTGATCGGGGAGCTGTTTTTT; CDR3aa: CASSPQGLIGELFF
len: 15; d_gene: TRBD2; v_gene: TRBV28; abundance: NA; j_gene: TRBJ2-1; CDR3nt: TGTGCCAGCATCTTCAGCGGGAGCTCCTACAATGAGCAGTTCTTC; CDR3aa: CASIFSGSSYNEQFF
len: 16; d_gene: TRBD2; v_gene: TRBV6-5; abundance: NA; j_gene: TRBJ2-1; CDR3nt: TGTGCCAGCAGTTACTCGATAGCGGGACTAAGCAATGAGCAGTTCTTC; CDR3aa: CASSYSIAGLSNEQFF
len: 14; d_gene: NA; v_gene: TRBV11-2; abundance: NA; j_gene: TRBJ1-1; CDR3nt: TGTGCCAGCAGCTTAAGGTCGGCAGGGCATAAAGCTTTCTTT; CDR3aa: CASSLRSAGHKAFF
len: 16; d_gene: TRBD1; v_gene: TRBV4-2; abundance: NA; j_gene: TRBJ2-1; CDR3nt: TGTGCCAGCAGCCACGCCGGGACAGGGTTATACAATGAGCAGTTCTTC; CDR3aa: CASSHAGTGLYNEQFF
len: 15; d_gene: NA; v_gene: TRBV9; abundance: NA; j_gene: TRBJ2-2; CDR3nt: TGTGCCAGCAGCCAAATTGCGGGGGCGACCGGGGAGCTGTTTTTT; CDR3aa: CASSQIAGATGELFF
len: 16; d_gene: TRBD1; v_gene: TRBV27; abundance: NA; j_gene: TRBJ2-1; CDR3nt: TGTGCCAGCAGTTTAGATGGCAGGGGGCGAGTCAATGAGCAGTTCTTC; CDR3aa: CASSLDGRGRVNEQFF
len: 13; d_gene: NA; v_gene: TRBV2; abundance: NA; j_gene: TRBJ2-7; CDR3nt: TGTGCACTCGAGGCCCCAAAATCCTACGAGCAGTACTTC; CDR3aa: CALEAPKSYEQYF
len: 13; d_gene: NA; v_gene: TRBV19; abundance: NA; j_gene: TRBJ2-7; CDR3nt: TGTGCCAGTAGTTGGGAACAGGGATACGAGCAGTACTTC; CDR3aa: CASSWEQGYEQYF
len: 16; d_gene: TRBD1; v_gene: TRBV4-1; abundance: NA; j_gene: TRBJ2-3; CDR3nt: TGCGCCAGCAGCCAACGAGACAGGGAACCCACAGATACGCAGTATTTT; CDR3aa: CASSQRDREPTDTQYF
len: 16; d_gene: TRBD2; v_gene: TRBV10-3; abundance: NA; j_gene: TRBJ2-5; CDR3nt: TGTGCCATCAGCCAGACTAGCGGGGGGGCCGGGGAGACCCAGTACTTC; CDR3aa: CAISQTSGGAGETQYF
len: 13; d_gene: NA; v_gene: TRBV28; abundance: NA; j_gene: TRBJ2-1; CDR3nt: TGTGCCATTTTAGACAACTCCTACAATGAGCAGTTCTTC; CDR3aa: CAILDNSYNEQFF
len: 14; d_gene: NA; v_gene: TRBV27; abundance: NA; j_gene: TRBJ1-5; CDR3nt: TGTGCCAGCAGTTTTATACAGGGCAATCAGCCCCAGCATTTT; CDR3aa: CASSFIQGNQPQHF
len: 12; d_gene: NA; v_gene: TRBV4-3; abundance: NA; j_gene: TRBJ2-1; CDR3nt: TGCGCCAGCAGCCAAGATTGGAGTCTGCAGTTCTTC; CDR3aa: CASSQDWSLQFF
len: 15; d_gene: NA; v_gene: TRBV15; abundance: few; j_gene: TRBJ2-3; CDR3nt: TGTGCCACCAAACAAGAGGCGGTTTTGACAGATACGCAGTATTTT; CDR3aa: CATKQEAVLTDTQYF
len: 17; d_gene: TRBD2; v_gene: TRBV28; abundance: NA; j_gene: TRBJ2-3; CDR3nt: TGTGCCAGCAGGGGGTCTAGCGGGAGGGAGGTGGCAGATACGCAGTATTTT; CDR3aa: CASRGSSGREVADTQYF
len: 14; d_gene: NA; v_gene: TRBV5-1; abundance: NA; j_gene: TRBJ2-1; CDR3nt: TGCGCCAGCAGCTTGGCCGCAGGGGTCAATGAGCAGTTCTTC; CDR3aa: CASSLAAGVNEQFF
len: 15; d_gene: NA; v_gene: TRBV23-1; abundance: NA; j_gene: TRBJ2-7; CDR3nt: TGCGCCAGCAGTCTATCGTGTGGAGGCACCTACGAGCAGTACTTC; CDR3aa: CASSLSCGGTYEQYF
len: 17; d_gene: TRBD1; v_gene: TRBV19; abundance: NA; j_gene: TRBJ2-5; CDR3nt: TGTGCCAGTAGTGTGGGACAGGGGCCGCCTATCCAAGAGACCCAGTACTTC; CDR3aa: CASSVGQGPPIQETQYF
len: 20; d_gene: TRBD2; v_gene: TRBV4-2; abundance: NA; j_gene: TRBJ2-5; CDR3nt: TGTGCCAGCAGCCAAAACGGGGTGGCTAGCGGGGGGAGGAACGTAGAGACCCAGTACTTC; CDR3aa: CASSQNGVASGGRNVETQYF
len: 20; d_gene: TRBD2; v_gene: TRBV28; abundance: NA; j_gene: TRBJ2-7; CDR3nt: TGTGCCAGCAGTTTACGTAGGGGGTGGTCTAGCGGGATTTCCCCTTGGGAGCAGTACTTC; CDR3aa: CASSLRRGWSSGISPWEQYF
len: 13; d_gene: TRBD1; v_gene: TRBV7-9; abundance: NA; j_gene: TRBJ2-7; CDR3nt: TGTTCCAGCAGCCATGGGACAGACTACGAGCAGTACTTC; CDR3aa: CSSSHGTDYEQYF
len: 14; d_gene: NA; v_gene: TRBV2; abundance: NA; j_gene: TRBJ1-2; CDR3nt: TGTGCCAAGACCGGAGACGCAAGCGCCTATGGCTACACCTTC; CDR3aa: CAKTGDASAYGYTF
len: 14; d_gene: NA; v_gene: TRBV19; abundance: NA; j_gene: TRBJ2-7; CDR3nt: TGTGCCAGTAGTATAAGTGGGAGCTCCTACGAGCAGTACTTC; CDR3aa: CASSISGSSYEQYF
len: 14; d_gene: TRBD2; v_gene: TRBV28; abundance: NA; j_gene: TRBJ2-1; CDR3nt: TGTGCCAGCACGTTAGCGGGGACCTACAATGAGCAGTTCTTC; CDR3aa: CASTLAGTYNEQFF
len: 15; d_gene: NA; v_gene: TRBV29-1; abundance: NA; j_gene: TRBJ1-1; CDR3nt: TGCAGCGTTGATACCTGGGTGAGTGGAGACACTGAAGCTTTCTTT; CDR3aa: CSVDTWVSGDTEAFF
len: 14; d_gene: NA; v_gene: TRBV6-5; abundance: NA; j_gene: TRBJ2-1; CDR3nt: TGTGCCAGCGGGGCGGGGCAACTAGTAAATGAGCAGTTCTTC; CDR3aa: CASGAGQLVNEQFF
len: 13; d_gene: TRBD2; v_gene: TRBV11-3; abundance: once; j_gene: TRBJ2-1; CDR3nt: TGTGCCAGCAGCTTAGCCGGGGGGGTTACGTCGTTCTTC; CDR3aa: CASSLAGGVTSFF
len: 18; d_gene: TRBD2; v_gene: TRBV9; abundance: NA; j_gene: TRBJ2-3; CDR3nt: TGTGCCAGCAGCGTAGGAGCGGGGGGGCCCATCCGCACAGATACGCAGTATTTT; CDR3aa: CASSVGAGGPIRTDTQYF
len: 14; d_gene: NA; v_gene: TRBV27; abundance: NA; j_gene: TRBJ1-2; CDR3nt: TGTGCCAGCAGCCCCTCCACAGCTAACTATGGCTACACCTTC; CDR3aa: CASSPSTANYGYTF
len: 14; d_gene: NA; v_gene: TRBV9; abundance: NA; j_gene: TRBJ2-7; CDR3nt: TGTGCCAGCAGCGTACTAGCGACCTCCTACGAGCAGTACTTC; CDR3aa: CASSVLATSYEQYF